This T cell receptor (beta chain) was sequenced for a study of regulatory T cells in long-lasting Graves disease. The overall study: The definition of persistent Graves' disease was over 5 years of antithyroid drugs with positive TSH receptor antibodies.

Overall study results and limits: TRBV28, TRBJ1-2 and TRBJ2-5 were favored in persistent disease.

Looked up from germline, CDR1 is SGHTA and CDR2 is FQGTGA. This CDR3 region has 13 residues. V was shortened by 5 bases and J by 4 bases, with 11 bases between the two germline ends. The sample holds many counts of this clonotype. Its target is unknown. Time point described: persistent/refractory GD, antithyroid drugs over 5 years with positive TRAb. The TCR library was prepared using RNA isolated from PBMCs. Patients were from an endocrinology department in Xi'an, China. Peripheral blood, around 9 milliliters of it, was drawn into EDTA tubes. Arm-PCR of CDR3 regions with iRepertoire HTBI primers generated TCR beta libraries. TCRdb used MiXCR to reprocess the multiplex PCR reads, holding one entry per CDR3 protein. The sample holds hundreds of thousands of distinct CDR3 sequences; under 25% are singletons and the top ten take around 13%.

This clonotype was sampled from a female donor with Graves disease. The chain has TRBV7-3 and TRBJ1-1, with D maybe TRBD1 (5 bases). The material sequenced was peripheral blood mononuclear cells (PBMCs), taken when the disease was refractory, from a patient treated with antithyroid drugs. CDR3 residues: CASSPTTATEAFF. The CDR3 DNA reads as TGTGCCAGCAGCCCCACGACAGCCACTGAAGCTTTCTTT. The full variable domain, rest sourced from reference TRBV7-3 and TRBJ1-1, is GAGVSQTPSNKVTEKGKYVELRCDPISGHTALYWYRQSLGQGPEFLIYFQGTGAADDSGLPNDRFFAVRPEGSVSTLKIQRTERGDSAVYLCASSPTTATEAFFGQGTRLTVV.